The 29 T cell receptor beta chains given below trace back to one sample, sequenced in a study of cytomegalovirus exposure and HLA in healthy donors. PCR amplification relied on 60 Vbeta primers (plus 13 Jbeta primers). Measured with immunoSEQ multiplex PCR; TCRdb has only the in-frame clones, and not every one. The profile shows 100,000 to 150,000 clones, 80% to 90% of them singletons. The material sequenced was PBMCs. All receptors derive from a woman between 40 and 55 years old in good health and CMV-seropositive.

The J gene is TRBJ2-5, the V gene TRBV20-1, with D possibly TRBD2 on 5 matching bases. The CDR3 covers 11 residues. From germline, CDR1 is DFQATT and CDR2 SNEGSKA (reference sequence). The V end lost 5 bases, the J end lost 2 bases, and 6 bases lay between the germline ends. The CDR3 DNA is TGCAGTGCTCGGGATCAAGAGACCCAGTACTTC. Encoded protein: CSARDQETQYF.

The V and J genes are TRBV21-1 and TRBJ1-1. TRBV21-1 corresponds to a pseudogene. The CDR3 extends over 13 amino acids. CDR3 sequence: CASPPTNDTEAFF. CDR3 DNA: TGTGCCAGCCCCCCCACTAATGACACTGAAGCTTTCTTT.

Written as DNA, the CDR3 is TGTGCCAGCAGTTCCGGGACAGGGAGCTACGAGCAGTACTTC. It translates to CASSSGTGSYEQYF. The chain links TRBV6-1 to TRBJ2-7, with 9 bases that match TRBD1. The germline CDR1 and CDR2 sequences are MNHNS and SASEGT. The CDR3 totals 14 residues. Trimming at V came to 5 bases and at J to 3 bases, leaving 5 bases not matched to a gene.

V usage is TRBV5-1 and J usage is TRBJ2-1, with D tentatively TRBD2 (6 bases). V was shortened by 1 base and J by 5 bases, with 13 bases between the two germline ends. Germline V gives CDR1 SGHRS, CDR2 YFSETQ. The CDR3 consists of 15 residues. CDR3 residues: CASSLYAGINNEQFF. The CDR3 nucleotides read TGCGCCAGCAGCTTGTACGCGGGGATCAACAATGAGCAGTTCTTC.

J is TRBJ1-5 and V is TRBV27; D remains ambiguous. Trimming removed 3 bases at V and 4 bases at J, with 7 bases between. Per the germline V gene, CDR1 is MNHEY and CDR2 is SMNVEV (reference sequence). The CDR3 length is 13 residues. This chain's CDR3 is CASSFTENQPQHF. In DNA, the CDR3 is TGTGCCAGCAGTTTTACAGAGAATCAGCCCCAGCATTTT.

The chain recombines TRBV7-9 with TRBJ2-2; the D gene is possibly TRBD1 (5 bases). V dropped 3 bases and J dropped 1 base, with 6 bases sitting between them. Looked up from germline, CDR1 is SEHNR and CDR2 is FQNEAQ (reference sequence). The CDR3 is 14 residues long. CDR3 protein: CASSFDRNTGELFF. CDR3 DNA: TGTGCCAGCAGCTTTGACAGGAACACCGGGGAGCTGTTTTTT.

The chain recombines TRBV2 with TRBJ2-3; 8 positions match TRBD1. Germline CDR1 reads SNHLY; CDR2 reads FYNNEI. The CDR3 sequence is 15 residues long. The ends lost 8 bases at V and 5 bases at J; junction bases unmatched: 12. The CDR3 coding sequence is TGTGCCAGCTACGGCAGGGGGCAGGAATTAGATACGCAGTATTTT. It codes for CASYGRGQELDTQYF.

This clone has a handful of counts. The rearrangement links TRBV11-2 to TRBJ2-3; 7 nucleotides match TRBD2. CDR1 is SGHAT, CDR2 FQNNGV, per germline. The CDR3 covers 12 residues. The V gene end was trimmed by 7 bases and the J gene end by 7 bases; junction bases not matched to a gene: 5. The CDR3 DNA sequence: TGTGCCAGCACTGAAGCGGGGAATACGCAGTATTTT. This translates into CASTEAGNTQYF.

The genes are TRBV7-9 and TRBJ1-5; D is undetermined. This CDR3 is 14 amino acids long. V lost 2 bases, J lost 2 bases, and 7 bases lay in between. CDR1 SEHNR and CDR2 FQNEAQ come from the germline V gene (reference sequence). The CDR3 protein is CASSLSGGNQPQHF. The CDR3 bases are TGTGCCAGCAGCTTATCAGGCGGCAATCAGCCCCAGCATTTT. Full variable domain (missing parts from reference TRBV7-9 and TRBJ1-5): DTGVSQNPRHKITKRGQNVTFRCDPISEHNRLYWYRQTLGQGPEFLTYFQNEAQLEKSRLLSDRFSAERPKGSFSTLEIQRTEQGDSAMYLCASSLSGGNQPQHFGDGTRLSIL.

The chain couples TRBV13 to TRBJ2-1; TRBD2 agrees at 13 bases. V trimming: 4 bases; J trimming: 6 bases; junction bases outside the gene matches: 3. Germline CDR1 reads PRHDT; CDR2 reads FYEKMQ (reference sequence). This CDR3 comprises 15 residues. The CDR3 sequence is CASSSRLAGGNEQFF. CDR3 DNA: TGTGCCAGCAGCTCCAGACTAGCGGGGGGCAATGAGCAGTTCTTC.

In the case of this clone: The same CDR3 also results from other DNA sequences found in this sample. The chain uses TRBV7-3 and TRBJ1-1, with 8 bases matching TRBD1. CDR1 is SGHTA and CDR2 is FQGTGA in the germline V gene. The J segment lost 4 bases and the V segment lost 4 bases, leaving 2 bases of the junction unmatched. The CDR3 spans 13 residues. DNA for the CDR3: TGTGCCAGCAGCTCCGGACAGGGCACTGAAGCTTTCTTT. This gives the protein CASSSGQGTEAFF.

The chain couples TRBV5-1 to TRBJ2-1; the match to TRBD2 covers 13 bases. V lost 2 bases and J lost 7; bases outside the gene matches: 3. The CDR3 runs 15 residues. Germline CDR1 reads SGHRS; CDR2 reads YFSETQ. This chain's CDR3 is CASSFGLAGANEQFF. The CDR3 nucleotides are TGCGCCAGCAGCTTCGGACTAGCGGGAGCAAATGAGCAGTTCTTC.

This clone was counted a few times. The chain carries TRBV7-2 and TRBJ2-3, with a tentative D call TRBD2 (5 bases). V shed 1 base and J shed 6 bases, with 11 bases lying between them. CDR1 and CDR2 from the germline V gene are SGHTA and FQGNSA. The CDR3 runs 14 residues. The CDR3 here is CASSLGLSADTQYF. CDR3 in DNA: TGTGCCAGCAGCTTAGGACTAAGTGCGGATACGCAGTATTTT.

This clone was counted only a few times. The CDR3 DNA reads as TGTGCCAGCAGTGACTTCGGCAGGGGTGTCCAAGAGACCCAGTACTTC. Amino acid sequence: CASSDFGRGVQETQYF. The V gene is TRBV6-1, the J gene TRBJ2-5; D may be TRBD1 (6 bases). The CDR3 extends over 16 amino acids. V dropped 3 bases and J dropped 1 base, with 15 bases sitting between them. Looked up from germline, CDR1 is MNHNS and CDR2 is SASEGT.

This chain uses TRBV10-1 with TRBJ2-2; 7 nucleotides match TRBD1. CDR1 and CDR2 from the germline V gene are WNHNN and SYGVQD (reference sequence). The CDR3 extends over 14 amino acids. V lost 10 bases to trimming and J lost 1 base; unmatched junction nucleotides: 6. The CDR3 sequence is CATPGTENTGELFF. DNA of the CDR3: TGCGCCACCCCCGGGACAGAGAACACCGGGGAGCTGTTTTTT.

The chain combines TRBV5-4 with TRBJ2-3; tentatively, D is TRBD2 (6 bases). The CDR3 has 14 residues. V was clipped by 5 bases and J by 1 base, with 11 bases between them. Germline assignment: CDR1 SGHNT and CDR2 YYREEE (reference sequence). CDR3 sequence reads: CASRDGGGTDTQYF. The CDR3 nucleotides are TGTGCCAGCAGGGACGGGGGAGGCACAGATACGCAGTATTTT. The full variable domain, its missing parts supplied by reference TRBV5-4 and TRBJ2-3, is ETGVTQSPTHLIKTRGQQVTLRCSSQSGHNTVSWYQQALGQGPQFIFQYYREEENGRGNFPPRFSGLQFPNYSSELNVNALELDDSALYLCASRDGGGTDTQYFGPGTRLTVL.

This clone was seen once. The V gene is TRBV6-5, the J gene TRBJ1-2, with 8 bases aligning to TRBD1. Germline lookup yields CDR1 MNHEY and CDR2 SVGAGI. V shed 9 bases and J 8 bases; nucleotides not matched to a gene: 5. This CDR3 region has 11 residues. The CDR3 region is CASRQGLGYTF. The CDR3 bases are TGTGCCAGTCGACAGGGGCTGGGCTACACCTTC.

This clone was found a few times. The chain links TRBV4-2 to TRBJ1-5; the D is unclear. The CDR3 runs to 14 residues. Germline-derived CDR1 and CDR2 are LGHNA and YNFKEQ. V lost 1 base and J lost 4, with 8 bases in between. The CDR3 is CASSQGTENQPQHF. The CDR3 DNA follows: TGTGCCAGCAGCCAAGGTACAGAAAATCAGCCCCAGCATTTT.

The chain joins TRBV9 to TRBJ2-3; 7 bases agree with TRBD2. Unmatched junction bases numbered 5, after V lost 0 bases and J lost 4 bases. The CDR3 contains 15 residues. From germline, CDR1 is SGDLS and CDR2 YYNGEE. The CDR3 nucleotides are TGTGCCAGCAGCGTAGCGGGAGGACCCTCAGATACGCAGTATTTT. Translating gives CASSVAGGPSDTQYF.

The chain joins TRBV15 to TRBJ1-2; TRBD1 aligns across 8 bases. Germline values: CDR1 LNHNV, CDR2 YYDKDF (reference sequence). With 8 bases clipped from V and 8 bases from J, the junction kept 7 bases outside the gene matches. This CDR3 comprises 12 residues. As DNA, the CDR3 is TGTGCCACCTCAGACAGGGGCGAAGGCTACACCTTC. It codes for CATSDRGEGYTF. The entire variable domain, with the rest obtained from reference TRBV15 and TRBJ1-2, is as follows: DAMVIQNPRYQVTQFGKPVTLSCSQTLNHNVMYWYQQKSSQAPKLLFHYYDKDFNNEADTPDNFQSRRPNTSFCFLDIRSPGLGDTAMYLCATSDRGEGYTFGSGTRLTVV.

This clone was counted a few times. This rearrangement joins TRBV19 to TRBJ2-2, with a tentative D call TRBD2 (6 bases). Trimming removed 7 bases from V and 0 bases from J, with 15 bases in between. Germline V gene lookup returns CDR1 LNHDA and CDR2 SQIVND (reference sequence). CDR3 length: 16 amino acids. The chain's CDR3 is CASTLGGAPNTGELFF. The CDR3 nucleotides read TGTGCCAGTACTCTAGGAGGGGCCCCGAACACCGGGGAGCTGTTTTTT.

This sequence joins TRBV7-3 and TRBJ2-3, with TRBD2 matching over 7 bases. Trimming took 2 bases from V and 2 from J; bases not matched to a gene: 4. The CDR3 sequence is 15 residues long. Germline V gives CDR1 SGHTA, CDR2 FQGTGA. This CDR3 reads CASSLLGGNTDTQYF. The CDR3 DNA reads as TGTGCCAGCAGCTTACTGGGGGGGAACACAGATACGCAGTATTTT.

The V gene is TRBV5-5, the J gene TRBJ1-2; TRBD1 is a possible D gene (6 bases). Trimming removed 0 bases from V and 5 bases from J, with 14 bases in between. The CDR3 sequence is 15 residues long. Per the germline V gene, CDR1 is SGHKS and CDR2 is YYEKEE (reference sequence). The CDR3 is CASSLVGTSPYGYTF. The CDR3 nucleotides read TGTGCCAGCAGCTTGGTTGGGACAAGCCCATATGGCTACACCTTC. The whole variable domain, filled in from reference TRBV5-5 and TRBJ1-2, reads DAGVTQSPTHLIKTRGQQVTLRCSPISGHKSVSWYQQVLGQGPQFIFQYYEKEERGRGNFPDRFSARQFPNYSSELNVNALLLGDSALYLCASSLVGTSPYGYTFGSGTRLTVV.

This chain uses TRBV7-6 with TRBJ1-2; D uncertain. The length of the CDR3 is 14 residues. Germline V gene data show CDR1 as SGHVS and CDR2 as FNYEAQ. Trimming took 1 base from V and 4 from J, leaving 10 bases between them. The CDR3 DNA reads as TGTGCCAGCAGCTTAGGGTTGGGGAGCTATGGCTACACCTTC. Amino acids: CASSLGLGSYGYTF.

The J gene is TRBJ2-7, the V gene TRBV6-1; perhaps TRBD1 as D (6 bases). The ends were cut back, 6 bases at V and 1 base at J, with 10 bases in the middle. The germline CDR1 and CDR2 sequences are MNHNS and SASEGT. The CDR3 runs to 13 residues. CDR3 in DNA: TGTGCCAGCAGACGCGGACAGTCCTACGAGCAGTACTTC. Its protein is CASRRGQSYEQYF.

This sequence joins TRBV6-5 and TRBJ2-5; 12 positions agree with TRBD1. Germline values: CDR1 MNHEY, CDR2 SVGAGI. Trimming took 4 bases from V and 4 from J; bases not matched to a gene: 4. The CDR3 loop spans 15 amino acids. The CDR3 nucleotides read TGTGCCAGCAGTTCTCCGGGACAGGGGGCAGAGACCCAGTACTTC. Amino acids: CASSSPGQGAETQYF.

The rearrangement joins TRBV20-1 to TRBJ2-7, with D possibly being TRBD2 (5 bases). The V and J ends lost 7 bases and 9 bases respectively, with 16 bases between them. The CDR3 sequence is 11 residues long. CDR1 and CDR2 (germline): DFQATT, SNEGSKA (reference sequence). The CDR3 DNA reads as TGCAGTGAGAGGGTGGGAGAAGGGCAGTACTTC. This codes for CSERVGEGQYF.

The chain links TRBV15 to TRBJ2-6; a possible D gene is TRBD2 (5 bases). This CDR3 region has 16 residues. From germline, CDR1 is LNHNV and CDR2 YYDKDF (reference sequence). The ends were cut back, 0 bases at V and 5 bases at J, with 11 bases in the middle. Here the CDR3 DNA reads TGTGCCACCAGCAGAGAGGGAGAGGGAAGGGCCAACGTCCTGACTTTC. The encoded protein is CATSREGEGRANVLTF.

The rearrangement joins TRBV6-6 to TRBJ2-7; 12 bases map to TRBD2. This CDR3 spans 13 amino acids. V was pared by 6 bases and J by 7 bases, with 4 bases of the junction left unmatched. CDR1 is MNHNY, CDR2 SVGAGI, per germline (reference sequence). For the CDR3, the DNA is TGTGCCAGCAGCTCTACTAGCGGGGGGGAGCAGTACTTC. As protein: CASSSTSGGEQYF.